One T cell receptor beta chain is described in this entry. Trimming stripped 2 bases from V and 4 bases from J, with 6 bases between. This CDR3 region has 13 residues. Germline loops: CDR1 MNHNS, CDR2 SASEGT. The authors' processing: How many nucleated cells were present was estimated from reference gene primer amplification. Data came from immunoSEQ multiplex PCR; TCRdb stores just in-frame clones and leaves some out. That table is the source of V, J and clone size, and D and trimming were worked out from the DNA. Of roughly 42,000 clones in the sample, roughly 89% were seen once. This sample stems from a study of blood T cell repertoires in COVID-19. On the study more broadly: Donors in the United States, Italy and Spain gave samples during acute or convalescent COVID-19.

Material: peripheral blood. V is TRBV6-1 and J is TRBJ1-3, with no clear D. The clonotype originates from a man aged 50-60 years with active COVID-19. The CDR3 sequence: CASSEYEGNTIYF. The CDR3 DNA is TGTGCCAGCAGTGAATACGAGGGAAACACCATATATTTT.